Below are 10 T cell receptor beta chains sequenced from a single sample in a study of radiotherapy plus CTLA-4 blockade in lung cancer. TCRdb's copy holds only in-frame clones and misses some; the assay was immunoSEQ multiplex PCR. This sample carries 60,000 to 75,000 clones, 70% to 80% of them seen once, and the ten largest clones take roughly 15%. Sequencing was performed on peripheral blood, taken from a patient treated with radiotherapy plus ipilimumab. The receptors shown here come from a human donor with non-small cell lung cancer whose response to radiotherapy plus ipilimumab could not be evaluated. Some clones in this sample may be carry-over from other donors' samples.

The rearrangement joins TRBV13 to TRBJ1-1, with a possible D match to TRBD1 (6 bases). From germline, CDR1 is PRHDT and CDR2 FYEKMQ (reference sequence). The V and J ends lost 4 bases and 3 bases respectively, with 9 bases between them. The CDR3 runs to 13 residues. The chain's CDR3 is CASSYGQYTEAFF. CDR3 bases: TGTGCCAGCAGCTACGGACAGTACACTGAAGCTTTCTTT.

The chain joins TRBV6-1 to TRBJ1-5, with 9 nucleotides matching TRBD1. Germline CDR1 MNHNS, CDR2 SASEGT. Germline trimming cut 6 bases from V and 2 bases from J; bases unmatched to any gene: 5. This CDR3 is 15 amino acids long. CDR3 loop: CASSPTGGGNQPQHF. The CDR3 coding sequence is TGTGCCAGCAGCCCGACAGGGGGGGGCAATCAGCCCCAGCATTTT.

The chain links TRBV11-2 to TRBJ1-1; D unclear. The CDR3 spans 14 residues. Germline V CDR1 and CDR2: SGHAT, FQNNGV. V lost 4 bases, J lost 6 bases, and 15 bases lay in between. CDR3 sequence: CASSSRGLSAEAFF. CDR3 in DNA: TGTGCCAGCAGCTCACGAGGACTTAGTGCTGAAGCTTTCTTT.

V usage is TRBV15 and J usage is TRBJ2-7, with D maybe TRBD1 (5 bases). The CDR3 has 14 residues. The germline V gene encodes CDR1 LNHNV and CDR2 YYDKDF (reference sequence). Deletions cut 1 base from V and 2 bases from J, with 9 bases between. This chain's CDR3 is CATSRVGRPYEQYF. CDR3 bases: TGTGCCACCAGCAGAGTGGGGCGCCCCTACGAGCAGTACTTC.

The CDR3 loop reads CASSLAPGRDSGNTIYF. DNA for the CDR3: TGTGCCAGCAGCTTAGCCCCAGGGAGGGACTCTGGAAACACCATATATTTT. The chain joins TRBV7-6 to TRBJ1-3; a weak D match, TRBD1 (5 bases). Germline loops: CDR1 SGHVS, CDR2 FNYEAQ. The CDR3 length is 17 residues. V was shortened by 0 bases and J by 0 bases, with 12 bases between the two germline ends.

This chain uses TRBV5-1 with TRBJ1-2; 7 nucleotides match TRBD1. This CDR3 has 14 amino acids. Germline CDR1 SGHRS, CDR2 YFSETQ. J was trimmed by 2 bases and V by 2 bases; bases with no gene match: 3. For the CDR3, the DNA is TGCGCCAGCAGCTTCCCGGACAGGAACTATGGCTACACCTTC. Translated, it gives CASSFPDRNYGYTF. The variable domain in full, with the rest retrieved from reference TRBV5-1 and TRBJ1-2, is KAGVTQTPRYLIKTRGQQVTLSCSPISGHRSVSWYQQTPGQGLQFLFEYFSETQRNKGNFPGRFSGRQFSNSRSEMNVSTLELGDSALYLCASSFPDRNYGYTFGSGTRLTVV.

V is TRBV18 and J is TRBJ1-1; tentative D call: TRBD1 (5 bases). The CDR3 is made up of 15 amino acids. CDR1 and CDR2 (germline): KGHSH, LQKENI. V was trimmed by 0 bases and J by 5 bases, leaving 13 bases between them. CDR3 in DNA: TGTGCCAGCTCACCACCTCAGGGAGGTCAAACTGAAGCTTTCTTT. Translated, it gives CASSPPQGGQTEAFF.

The chain joins TRBV5-1 to TRBJ2-1, with 14 bases matching TRBD2. V lost 4 bases to trimming and J lost 4 bases; unmatched junction nucleotides: 10. This CDR3 is 18 amino acids long. The V gene's germline CDR1 is SGHRS and CDR2 YFSETQ. The DNA of the CDR3 is TGCGCCAGCAGCAGAGCGACTAGCGGGGGGGGAACTTACAATGAGCAGTTCTTC. Translation gives CASSRATSGGGTYNEQFF.

The chain is built from TRBV7-2 and TRBJ2-5; possible D gene TRBD1, 6 bases. The CDR3 has 16 residues. The germline V gene encodes CDR1 SGHTA and CDR2 FQGNSA. V was cut by 4 bases and J by 5 bases, with 20 bases left in between. The CDR3 is CASSYLSGGAWETQYF. For the CDR3, the DNA is TGTGCCAGCAGCTACCTTTCTGGGGGCGCCTGGGAGACCCAGTACTTC.

The chain has TRBV5-5 and TRBJ1-3; D gene unclear. Trimming took 0 bases from V and 1 from J, leaving 8 bases between them. There are 15 residues in the CDR3. Germline CDR1 and CDR2: SGHKS and YYEKEE (reference sequence). The CDR3 region is CASSLGWASGNTIYF. The CDR3 region has the DNA TGTGCCAGCAGCTTGGGATGGGCTTCTGGAAACACCATATATTTT.